The 7 T cell receptor beta chains below all came from one sample that was sequenced in a study of cytomegalovirus exposure and HLA in healthy donors. It was with 60 Vbeta and 13 Jbeta primers that the PCR ran. TCRdb's table, derived via immunoSEQ multiplex PCR, lists solely in-frame clones and lacks some. The table records 110,000 or so clones, approximately 69% of them present only once. Sequenced input: PBMCs. The receptors here all came from a man aged 25-40 years in good health and CMV-seronegative.

The CDR3 loop reads CAWRSARREVKETQYF. The CDR3 DNA reads TGTGCCTGGAGGTCAGCCCGGCGGGAGGTAAAAGAGACCCAGTACTTC. This chain uses TRBV30 with TRBJ2-5; 8 bases agree with TRBD2. This CDR3 has 16 residues. Germline V gives CDR1 GTSNPN, CDR2 SVGIG (reference sequence). Unmatched junction bases numbered 12, after V lost 3 bases and J lost 3 bases.

This chain connects TRBV28 to TRBJ1-5; no reliable D call. Trimming removed 5 bases from V and 4 bases from J, with 12 bases in between. CDR1 and CDR2 (germline): MDHEN, SYDVKM. The CDR3 runs to 14 residues. The CDR3: CASSPLTGNQPQHF. The CDR3 coding sequence is TGTGCCAGCAGTCCCTTGACTGGTAATCAGCCCCAGCATTTT.

This chain uses TRBV19 with TRBJ1-5, with D possibly matching TRBD1 (5 bases). V was clipped by 3 bases and J by 9 bases, with 15 bases between them. The CDR3 consists of 14 residues. CDR1 and CDR2 (germline): LNHDA, SQIVND (reference sequence). The CDR3 nucleotides are TGTGCCAGTAGTATCACGGGGTCGGGGGGGCCCCAGCATTTT. Translated, it gives CASSITGSGGPQHF.

A single count supports this clone. The chain couples TRBV5-6 to TRBJ2-1; TRBD1 matches at 10 bases. CDR3 length equals 17 residues. V gave up 4 bases and J gave up 4 bases; unmatched junction bases: 11. Germline values: CDR1 SGHDT, CDR2 YYEEEE. CDR3 loop: CASSEKSRQGAYNEQFF. CDR3 nucleotide sequence: TGTGCCAGCAGCGAAAAATCCAGACAGGGGGCTTACAATGAGCAGTTCTTC. The complete variable domain, with remaining parts taken from reference TRBV5-6 and TRBJ2-1, reads DAGVTQSPTHLIKTRGQQVTLRCSPKSGHDTVSWYQQALGQGPQFIFQYYEEEERQRGNFPDRFSGHQFPNYSSELNVNALLLGDSALYLCASSEKSRQGAYNEQFFGPGTRLTVL.

The chain recombines TRBV5-4 with TRBJ2-7; 9 positions agree with TRBD1. With 0 bases clipped from V and 5 bases from J, the junction kept 3 bases outside the gene matches. CDR1 is SGHNT and CDR2 is YYREEE in the germline V gene (reference sequence). The CDR3 runs 14 residues. CDR3 loop: CASSLGDRDDEQYF. DNA for the CDR3: TGTGCCAGCAGCTTGGGGGACAGGGACGACGAGCAGTACTTC.

V usage is TRBV28 and J usage is TRBJ1-4, with D unclear. V shed 5 bases and J shed 8 bases, with 12 bases lying between them. Germline V gives CDR1 MDHEN, CDR2 SYDVKM. CDR3 length: 13 residues. The CDR3 loop reads CASSRGNGEKLFF. The CDR3 DNA reads as TGTGCCAGCAGTAGAGGGAACGGCGAAAAACTGTTTTTT.

The V and J genes are TRBV5-4 and TRBJ2-7, with D possibly TRBD2 on 6 matching bases. V was pared by 4 bases and J by 0 bases, with 17 bases between. There are 16 residues in the CDR3. Germline CDR1 SGHNT, CDR2 YYREEE (reference sequence). CDR3 in DNA: TGTGCCAGCAGCAAAGCCCGGGAGTCCTCCTCCTACGAGCAGTACTTC. This translates into CASSKARESSSYEQYF.